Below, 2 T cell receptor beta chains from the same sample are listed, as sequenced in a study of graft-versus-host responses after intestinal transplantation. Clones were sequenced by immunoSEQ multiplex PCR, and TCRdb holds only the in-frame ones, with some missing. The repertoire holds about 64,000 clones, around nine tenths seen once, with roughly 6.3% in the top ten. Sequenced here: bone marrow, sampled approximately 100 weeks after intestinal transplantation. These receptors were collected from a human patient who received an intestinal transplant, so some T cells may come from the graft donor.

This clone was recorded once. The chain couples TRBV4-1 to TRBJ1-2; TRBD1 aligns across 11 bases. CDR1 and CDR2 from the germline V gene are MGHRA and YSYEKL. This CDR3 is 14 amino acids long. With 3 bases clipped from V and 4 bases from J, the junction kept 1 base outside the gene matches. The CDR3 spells CASSQGTGGYGYTF. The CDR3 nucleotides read TGCGCCAGCAGCCAGGGGACAGGGGGCTATGGCTACACCTTC.

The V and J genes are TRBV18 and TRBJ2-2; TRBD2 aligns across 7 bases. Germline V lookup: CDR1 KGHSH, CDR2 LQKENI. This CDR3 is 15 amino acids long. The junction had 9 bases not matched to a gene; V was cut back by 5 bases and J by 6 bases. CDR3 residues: CASSVGEGTAGELFF. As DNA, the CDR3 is TGTGCCAGCTCAGTCGGGGAGGGAACCGCCGGGGAGCTGTTTTTT.